The clone carrying this T cell receptor (beta chain) appeared many times. Its antigen is currently unknown. Germline and junction disagree at one end, which may indicate a read error. This specimen comes from a study of T cells in Graves' hyperthyroidism and ophthalmopathy. Findings of the study overall: Ophthalmopathy, as predicted by the model, came a median 6.5 months after the prediction.

Germline values: CDR1 SSHAT, CDR2 FNYEAQ (reference sequence). CDR3 length: 15 residues. Amplification yielded TCR beta CDR3 regions, with RNA transcripts as the source. TCR CDR3 regions were first amplified by RT-PCR with HTBI primers. TCRdb reprocessed the multiplex PCR reads via MiXCR and lists one record per CDR3 protein. The sample holds roughly 420,000 distinct CDR3 sequences, roughly an eighth seen once. The source of this sequence is a woman aged 18-35 years with Graves' hyperthyroidism. The chain joins TRBV7-7 to TRBJ2-1; D is unclear. Sample: blood. The CDR3 protein is CASSLTTGANNEQFF. DNA for the CDR3: TGTGCTAGCAGCTTAACTACCGGAGCCAACAATGAGCAGTTCTTC.